This record looks at one T cell receptor (beta chain) sequence and its context. Its antigen is not known. The CDR3 has 16 residues. Germline-derived CDR1 and CDR2 are LNHDA and SQIVND (reference sequence). Trimming pared 7 bases from V and 0 bases from J, leaving 16 bases between. Time point in this sample: week 47, end of study. Every single dose of the vaccine, 300 ug of mutant IDH1 20-mer peptide, came with topical imiquimod. Donor diagnoses consisted of new WHO grade 3 or 4 IDH1-mutant, ATRX-lost astrocytomas. Generated by immunoSEQ multiplex PCR, the TCRdb table keeps only in-frame clones and is missing some. The table has tens of thousands of clones, roughly four fifths seen once. The record originates from a study of a mutant IDH1 vaccine in newly diagnosed glioma. At the level of the study: Patients under treatment included about 62% males and 37.5% females and had a mean age of approximately 44 years. Pretreatment consisted of radiotherapy, temozolomide, or both, with most receiving both. Study-wide findings and caveats: Most patients, 85% to 95%, showed vaccine-induced immune responses.

This clonotype originated in a man between 40 and 49 years old with glioma. This chain links TRBV19 with TRBJ1-3, with TRBD1 as a possible D gene (6 bases). The sequences come from PBMCs, collected from a glioma patient whose treatment included an IDH1 peptide vaccine. The CDR3 region has the DNA TGTGCCAGTACCAAGACAGGAATCATCTCTGGAAACACCATATATTTT. Translating gives CASTKTGIISGNTIYF.